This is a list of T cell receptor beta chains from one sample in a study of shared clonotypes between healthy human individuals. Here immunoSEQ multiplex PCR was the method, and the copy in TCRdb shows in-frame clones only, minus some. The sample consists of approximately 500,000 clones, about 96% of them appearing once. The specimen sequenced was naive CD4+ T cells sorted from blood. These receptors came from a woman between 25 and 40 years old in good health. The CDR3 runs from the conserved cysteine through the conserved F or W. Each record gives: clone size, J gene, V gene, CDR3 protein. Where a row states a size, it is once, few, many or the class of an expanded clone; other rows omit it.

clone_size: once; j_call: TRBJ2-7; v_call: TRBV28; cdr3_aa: CAIQGAREQYF
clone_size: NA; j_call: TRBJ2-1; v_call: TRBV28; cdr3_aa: CASRTKYLSSYNEQFF
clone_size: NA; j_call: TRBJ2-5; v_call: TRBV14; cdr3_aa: CASSQDLAGGEETQYF
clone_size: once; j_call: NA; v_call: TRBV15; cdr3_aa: CATSRDRGSSYEQYF
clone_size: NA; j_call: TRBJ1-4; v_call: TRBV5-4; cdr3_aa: CASSQTGATNEKLFF
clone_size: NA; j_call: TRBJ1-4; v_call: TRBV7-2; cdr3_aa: CASSSGETPGKLFF
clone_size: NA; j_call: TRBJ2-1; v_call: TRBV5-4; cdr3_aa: CASSLYQFSYNEQFF
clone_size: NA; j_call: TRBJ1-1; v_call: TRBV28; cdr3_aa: CASTANGPQDTEAFF
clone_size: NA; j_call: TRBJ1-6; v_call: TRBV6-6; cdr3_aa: CAISTGSYNSPLHF
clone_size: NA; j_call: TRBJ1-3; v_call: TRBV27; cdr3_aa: CASSSPGGNTIYF
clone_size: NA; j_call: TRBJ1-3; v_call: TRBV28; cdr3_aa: CASSFVKGKSSGNTIYF
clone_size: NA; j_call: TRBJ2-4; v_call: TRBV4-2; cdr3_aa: CASSLSLAGGVDIQYF
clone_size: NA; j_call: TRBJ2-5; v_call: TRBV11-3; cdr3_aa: CASSLGGGLEVPQETQYF
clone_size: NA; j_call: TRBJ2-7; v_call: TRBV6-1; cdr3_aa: CASSRQQGSSEQYF
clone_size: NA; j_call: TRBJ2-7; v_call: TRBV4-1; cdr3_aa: CASSQVHGGEQYF
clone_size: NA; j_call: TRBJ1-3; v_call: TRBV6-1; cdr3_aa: CASRQQGLSGNTIYF
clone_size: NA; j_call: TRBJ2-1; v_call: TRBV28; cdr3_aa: CASSASSGRAPEQFF
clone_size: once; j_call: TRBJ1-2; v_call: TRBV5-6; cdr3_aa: CASSLGTADSRYGYTF
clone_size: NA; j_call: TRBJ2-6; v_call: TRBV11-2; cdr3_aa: CASSLLTGANVLTF
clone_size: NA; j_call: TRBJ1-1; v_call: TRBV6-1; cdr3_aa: CASRLRTGNTEAFF
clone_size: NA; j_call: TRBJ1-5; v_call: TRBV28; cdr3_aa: CASRSNQPQHF
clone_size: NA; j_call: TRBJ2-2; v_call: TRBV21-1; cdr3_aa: CASSTLLAGGVEADTGELFF
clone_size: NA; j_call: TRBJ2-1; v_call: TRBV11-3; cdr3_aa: CASSLGRLAGKNEQFF
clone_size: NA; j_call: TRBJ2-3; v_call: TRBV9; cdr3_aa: CASSVEASTDTQYF
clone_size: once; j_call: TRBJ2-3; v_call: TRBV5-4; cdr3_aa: CASSSEPTGDTQYF
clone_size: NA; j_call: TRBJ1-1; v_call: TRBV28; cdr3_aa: CASSFFRGSTEAFF
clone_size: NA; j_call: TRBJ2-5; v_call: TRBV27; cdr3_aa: CASTPSRGEWNEETQYF
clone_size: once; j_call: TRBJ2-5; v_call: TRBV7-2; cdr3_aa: CASSLARGSGTQYF
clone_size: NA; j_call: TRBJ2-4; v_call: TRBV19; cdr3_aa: CASSIGGTDIQYF
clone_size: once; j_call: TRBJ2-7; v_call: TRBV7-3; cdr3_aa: CASSPGPDRGRVVYEQYF
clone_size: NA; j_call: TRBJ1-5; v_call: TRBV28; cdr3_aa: CASSTDTWTGNNQPQHF
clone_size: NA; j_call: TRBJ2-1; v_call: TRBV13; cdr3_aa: CASSYPRGAGFYNEQFF
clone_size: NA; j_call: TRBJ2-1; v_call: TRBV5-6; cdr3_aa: CASSFSSGSNEQFF
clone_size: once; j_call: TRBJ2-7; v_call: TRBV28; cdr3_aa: CASSSPATSNLYEQYF
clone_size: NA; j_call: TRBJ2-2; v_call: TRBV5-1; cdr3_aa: CASSLAAGASVGELFF
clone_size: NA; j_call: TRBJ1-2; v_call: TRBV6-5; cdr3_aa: CASSYSRDRGSGYTF
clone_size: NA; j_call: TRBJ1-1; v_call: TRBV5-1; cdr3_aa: CASSLGPGLGTEAFF
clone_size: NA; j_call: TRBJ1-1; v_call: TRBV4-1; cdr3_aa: CASSRGGWNTEAFF
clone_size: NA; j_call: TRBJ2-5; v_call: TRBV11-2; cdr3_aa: CASSLVWTSAKETQYF
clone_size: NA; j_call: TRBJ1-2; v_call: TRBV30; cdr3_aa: CACILPPGGIKGYTF
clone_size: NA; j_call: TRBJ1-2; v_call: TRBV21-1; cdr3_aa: CASSKARGFNYGYTF
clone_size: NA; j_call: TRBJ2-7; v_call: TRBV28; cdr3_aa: CASRRRQPSNYEQYF
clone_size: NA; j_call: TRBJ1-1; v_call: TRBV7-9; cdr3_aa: CASRDTTGSANTEAFF
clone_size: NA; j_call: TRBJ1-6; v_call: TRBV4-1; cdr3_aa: CASSQPETGVSPLHF
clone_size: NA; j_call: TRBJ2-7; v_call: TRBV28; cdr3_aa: CASSRPGASSYEQYF
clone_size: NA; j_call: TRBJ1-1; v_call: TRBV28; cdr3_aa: CASNWIMPGSRTEAFF
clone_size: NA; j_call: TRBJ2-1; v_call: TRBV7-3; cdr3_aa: CASSQSGTSGREKGNEQFF
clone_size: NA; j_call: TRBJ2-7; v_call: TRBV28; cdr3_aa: CASMPEGVSYEQYF
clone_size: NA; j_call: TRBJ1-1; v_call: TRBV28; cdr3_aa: CASRPPAGRHTEAFF
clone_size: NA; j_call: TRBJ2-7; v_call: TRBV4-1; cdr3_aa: CASSPLGSLGHEQYF
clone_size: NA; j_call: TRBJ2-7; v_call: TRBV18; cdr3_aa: CASSTGQAELEQYF
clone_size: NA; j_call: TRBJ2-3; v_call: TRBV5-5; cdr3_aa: CASSLLGFSDTQYF
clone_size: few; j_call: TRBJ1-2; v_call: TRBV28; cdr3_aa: CASSLAAGQYGYTF